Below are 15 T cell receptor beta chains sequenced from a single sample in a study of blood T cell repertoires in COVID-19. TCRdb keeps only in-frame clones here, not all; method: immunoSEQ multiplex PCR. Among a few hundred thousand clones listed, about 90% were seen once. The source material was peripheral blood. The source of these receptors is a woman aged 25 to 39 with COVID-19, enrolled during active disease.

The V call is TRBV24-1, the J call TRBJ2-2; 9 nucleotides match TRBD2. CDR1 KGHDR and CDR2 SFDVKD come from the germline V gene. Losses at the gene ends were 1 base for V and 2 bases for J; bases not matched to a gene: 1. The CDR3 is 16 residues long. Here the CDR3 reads CATSDFSGSNTGELFF. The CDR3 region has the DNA TGTGCCACCAGTGATTTTAGCGGGAGCAACACCGGGGAGCTGTTTTTT.

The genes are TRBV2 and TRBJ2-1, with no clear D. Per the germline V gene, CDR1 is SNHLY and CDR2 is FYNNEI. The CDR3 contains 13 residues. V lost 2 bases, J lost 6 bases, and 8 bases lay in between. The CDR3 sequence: CASSEWLSNEQFF. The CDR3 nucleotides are TGTGCCAGCAGTGAATGGCTTTCCAATGAGCAGTTCTTC.

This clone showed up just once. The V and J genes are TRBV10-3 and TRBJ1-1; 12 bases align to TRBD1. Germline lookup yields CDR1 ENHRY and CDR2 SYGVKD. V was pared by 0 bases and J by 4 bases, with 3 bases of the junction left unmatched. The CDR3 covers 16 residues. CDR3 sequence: CAISESPGQGATEAFF. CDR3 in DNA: TGTGCCATCAGTGAGTCCCCGGGACAGGGGGCCACTGAAGCTTTCTTT.

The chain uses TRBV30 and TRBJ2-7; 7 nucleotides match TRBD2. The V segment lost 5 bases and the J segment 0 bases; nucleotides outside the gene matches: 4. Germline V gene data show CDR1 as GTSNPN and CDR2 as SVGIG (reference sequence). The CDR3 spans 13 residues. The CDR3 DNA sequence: TGTGCCTGGGGGACGGGGGGCTCCTACGAGCAGTACTTC. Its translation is CAWGTGGSYEQYF.

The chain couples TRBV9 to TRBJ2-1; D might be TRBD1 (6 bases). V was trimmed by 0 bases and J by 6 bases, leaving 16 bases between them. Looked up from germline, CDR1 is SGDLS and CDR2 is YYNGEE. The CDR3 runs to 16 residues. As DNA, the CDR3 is TGTGCCAGCAGCGTAGCTGGTGTGGGGGCGTCCAATGAGCAGTTCTTC. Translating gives CASSVAGVGASNEQFF.

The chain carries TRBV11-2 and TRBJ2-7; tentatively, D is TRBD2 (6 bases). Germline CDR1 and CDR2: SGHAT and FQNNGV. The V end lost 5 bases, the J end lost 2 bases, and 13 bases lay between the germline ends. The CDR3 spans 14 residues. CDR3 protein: CASSRGTVAYEQYF. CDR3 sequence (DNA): TGTGCCAGCAGCCGCGGGACGGTAGCCTACGAGCAGTACTTC.

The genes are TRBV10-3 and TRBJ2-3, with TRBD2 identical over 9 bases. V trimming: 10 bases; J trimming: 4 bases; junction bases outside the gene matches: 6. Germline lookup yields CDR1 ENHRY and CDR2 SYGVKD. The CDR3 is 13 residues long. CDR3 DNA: TGTGCCACAACTAGCGGGCGATCAGATACGCAGTATTTT. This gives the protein CATTSGRSDTQYF.

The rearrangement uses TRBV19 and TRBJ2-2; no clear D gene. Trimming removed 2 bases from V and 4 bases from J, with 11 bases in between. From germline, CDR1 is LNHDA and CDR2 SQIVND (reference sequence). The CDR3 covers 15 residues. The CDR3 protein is CASSISGPITGELFF. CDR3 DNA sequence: TGTGCCAGTAGTATAAGTGGGCCAATCACCGGGGAGCTGTTTTTT.

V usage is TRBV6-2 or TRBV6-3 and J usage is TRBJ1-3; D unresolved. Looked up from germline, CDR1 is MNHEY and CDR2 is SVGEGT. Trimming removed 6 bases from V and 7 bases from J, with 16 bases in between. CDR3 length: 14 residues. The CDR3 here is CASSRPTASNTIYF. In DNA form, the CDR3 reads TGTGCCAGCAGCAGGCCCACCGCTAGCAACACCATATATTTT.

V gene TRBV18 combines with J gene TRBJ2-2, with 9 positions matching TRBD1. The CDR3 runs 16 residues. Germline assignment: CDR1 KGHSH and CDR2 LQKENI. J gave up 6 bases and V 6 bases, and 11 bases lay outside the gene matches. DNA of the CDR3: TGTGCCAGCTCCCCTGGACAGGGGAAGATGGCCGGGGAGCTGTTTTTT. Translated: CASSPGQGKMAGELFF.

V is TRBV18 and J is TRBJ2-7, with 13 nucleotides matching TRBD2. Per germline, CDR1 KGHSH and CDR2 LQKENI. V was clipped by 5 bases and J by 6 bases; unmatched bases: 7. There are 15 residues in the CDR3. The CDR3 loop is CASSARTSGSPEQYF. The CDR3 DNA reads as TGTGCCAGCTCAGCACGGACTAGCGGGAGTCCCGAGCAGTACTTC. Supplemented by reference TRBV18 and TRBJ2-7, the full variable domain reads NAGVMQNPRHLVRRRGQEARLRCSPMKGHSHVYWYRQLPEEGLKFMVYLQKENIIDESGMPKERFSAEFPKEGPSILRIQQVVRGDSAAYFCASSARTSGSPEQYFGPGTRLTVT.

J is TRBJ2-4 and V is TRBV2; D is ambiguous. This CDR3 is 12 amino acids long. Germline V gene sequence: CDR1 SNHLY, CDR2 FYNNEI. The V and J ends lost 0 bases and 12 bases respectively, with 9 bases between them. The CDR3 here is CASSEARWSQYF. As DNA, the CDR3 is TGTGCCAGCAGTGAAGCGCGATGGTCTCAGTACTTC.

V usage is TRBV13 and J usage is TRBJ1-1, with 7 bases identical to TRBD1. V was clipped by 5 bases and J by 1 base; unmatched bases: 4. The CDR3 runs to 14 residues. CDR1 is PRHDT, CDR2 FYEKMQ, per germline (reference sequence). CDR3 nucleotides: TGTGCCAGCAGCAAGGGACAGCAGAACACTGAAGCTTTCTTT. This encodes CASSKGQQNTEAFF.

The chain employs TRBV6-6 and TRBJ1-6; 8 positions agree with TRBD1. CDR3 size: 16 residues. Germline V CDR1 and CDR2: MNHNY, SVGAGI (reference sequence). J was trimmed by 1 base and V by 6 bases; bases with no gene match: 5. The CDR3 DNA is TGTGCCAGCAGGAAATGGACAGGGTCCTATAATTCACCCCTCCACTTT. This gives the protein CASRKWTGSYNSPLHF.

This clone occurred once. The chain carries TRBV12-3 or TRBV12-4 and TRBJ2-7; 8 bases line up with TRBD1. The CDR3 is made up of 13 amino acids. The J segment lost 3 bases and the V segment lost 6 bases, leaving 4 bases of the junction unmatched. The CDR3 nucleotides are TGTGCCAGCAGGGCGACAGGGGTCTACGAGCAGTACTTC. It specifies CASRATGVYEQYF.